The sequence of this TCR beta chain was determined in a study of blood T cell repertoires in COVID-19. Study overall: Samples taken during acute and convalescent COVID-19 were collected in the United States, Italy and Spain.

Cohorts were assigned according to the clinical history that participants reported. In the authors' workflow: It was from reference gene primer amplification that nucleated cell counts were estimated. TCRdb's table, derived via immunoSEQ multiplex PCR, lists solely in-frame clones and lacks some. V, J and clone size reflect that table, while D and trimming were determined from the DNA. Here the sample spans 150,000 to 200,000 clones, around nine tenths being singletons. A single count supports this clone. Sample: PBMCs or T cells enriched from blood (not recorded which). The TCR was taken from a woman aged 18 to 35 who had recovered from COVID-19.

As DNA, the CDR3 is TGTGCCTGTACCCCGAGGCACGGAAAGGATTCACCCCTCCACTTT. This encodes CACTPRHGKDSPLHF. The rearrangement uses TRBV30 and TRBJ1-6, with D unresolved. Deletions cut 6 bases from V and 8 bases from J, with 20 bases between. This CDR3 is 15 amino acids long. Germline assignment: CDR1 GTSNPN and CDR2 SVGIG (reference sequence). The whole variable domain, filled in from reference TRBV30 and TRBJ1-6, reads SQTIHQWPATLVQPVGSPLSLECTVEGTSNPNLYWYRQAAGRGLQLLFYSVGIGQISSEVPQNLSASRPQDRQFILSSKKLLLSDSGFYLCACTPRHGKDSPLHFGNGTRLTVT.